These 21 T cell receptor beta chains came from one sample sequenced in a study of blood T cell repertoires in COVID-19. Only in-frame clones appear in the TCRdb table, and some are missing; sequencing was by immunoSEQ multiplex PCR. The table has about 63,000 clones, just over 85% seen once. The sequenced sample was peripheral blood. These TCRs come from a human donor in a cohort sampled during active COVID-19.

The V and J genes are TRBV29-1 and TRBJ1-2; TRBD1 aligns across 8 bases. CDR1 and CDR2 from the germline V gene are SQVTM and ANQGSEA. V was clipped by 4 bases and J by 5 bases; unmatched bases: 12. This CDR3 is 15 amino acids long. The CDR3 protein is CSVGTPTGDYYGYTF. The CDR3 DNA is TGCAGCGTTGGGACCCCGACAGGGGACTATTATGGCTACACCTTC.

The chain carries TRBV19 and TRBJ2-7; D possibly corresponds to TRBD2 (5 bases). CDR3 length equals 13 residues. V was pared by 10 bases and J by 0 bases, with 13 bases between. Per the germline V gene, CDR1 is LNHDA and CDR2 is SQIVND (reference sequence). In nucleotides, the CDR3 is TGTGCCACTAGGACGGGGAGCTCCTACGAGCAGTACTTC. Protein product: CATRTGSSYEQYF.

This clone came up once. The gene calls are TRBV4-2 and TRBJ1-2, with D possibly matching TRBD1 (6 bases). The germline V gene encodes CDR1 LGHNA and CDR2 YNFKEQ. Trimming removed 4 bases at V and 8 bases at J, with 20 bases between. There are 15 residues in the CDR3. CDR3 sequence reads: CASSLREGGARGYTF. In DNA form, the CDR3 reads TGTGCCAGCAGCCTCCGGGAGGGGGGGGCGAGGGGCTACACCTTC.

This clone was counted a single time. The chain couples TRBV2 to TRBJ1-4; TRBD1 matches 10 bases. The CDR3 contains 15 residues. After removal of 5 bases from V and 7 bases from J, the junction contained 7 bases not matched to a gene. Germline loops: CDR1 SNHLY, CDR2 FYNNEI. This CDR3 is CASSPSGTGVEKLFF. Written as DNA, the CDR3 is TGTGCCAGCAGTCCATCCGGGACAGGGGTTGAAAAACTGTTTTTT.

The rearrangement joins TRBV20-1 to TRBJ1-2; weak D call: TRBD1 (5 bases). CDR3 size: 11 residues. Per germline, CDR1 DFQATT and CDR2 SNEGSKA (reference sequence). V was shortened by 2 bases and J by 8 bases, with 9 bases between the two germline ends. The chain's CDR3 is CSARPGLGYTF. CDR3 nucleotides: TGCAGTGCTAGACCAGGGTTAGGCTACACCTTC.

This sequence joins TRBV11-1 and TRBJ2-2; D possibly corresponds to TRBD1 (5 bases). CDR3 length equals 13 residues. V gave up 1 base and J gave up 6 bases, with 6 bases separating them. Germline lookup yields CDR1 SGHAT and CDR2 FQDESV (reference sequence). The CDR3 bases are TGTGCCAGCAGCTTAGAGGGGTCCGGGGAGCTGTTTTTT. Translation: CASSLEGSGELFF.

The rearrangement links TRBV5-6 to TRBJ2-1; a possible D gene is TRBD2 (6 bases). V dropped 3 bases and J dropped 4 bases, with 17 bases sitting between them. This CDR3 region has 16 residues. Germline values: CDR1 SGHDT, CDR2 YYEEEE. CDR3 residues: CASSWPSAGLYNEQFF. Here the CDR3 DNA reads TGTGCCAGCAGCTGGCCTAGTGCGGGACTTTACAATGAGCAGTTCTTC.

The chain employs TRBV5-1 and TRBJ2-1; 14 bases fit TRBD2. Germline-derived CDR1 and CDR2 are SGHRS and YFSETQ. The trim removed 6 bases at V and 0 bases at J, leaving 17 bases unmatched. The CDR3 has 21 residues. The CDR3 DNA is TGCGCCAGCAAAGGGGGCACCGGCATTGGGACTAGCGGGAGCTCCTACAATGAGCAGTTCTTC. This gives the protein CASKGGTGIGTSGSSYNEQFF.

The chain carries TRBV11-2 and TRBJ2-7; D gene uncertain. Trimming shortened V by 5 bases and J by 6 bases, and 17 bases separated the two germline ends. CDR1 is SGHAT, CDR2 FQNNGV, per germline. This CDR3 has 14 amino acids. The CDR3 protein is CASSQRRSSPEQYF. In nucleotides, the CDR3 is TGTGCCAGCAGCCAACGACGGAGTTCTCCCGAGCAGTACTTC.

With respect to this clone: At one of its ends the junction is not consistent with the germline gene, which may arise from a read error. V is TRBV7-9 and J is TRBJ1-2; possible D gene TRBD1, 5 bases. The germline V gene encodes CDR1 SEHNR and CDR2 FQNEAQ (reference sequence). There are 12 residues in the CDR3. CDR3 sequence reads: CASSLGTGTVIF. The CDR3 nucleotides are TGTGCCAGCAGCTTAGGGACCGGGACTGTTATCTTC.

The chain has TRBV4-1 and TRBJ1-3; 10 bases match TRBD1. Germline V gives CDR1 MGHRA, CDR2 YSYEKL. The CDR3 runs 15 residues. The V segment lost 5 bases and the J segment 2 bases; nucleotides outside the gene matches: 3. The CDR3 bases are TGCGCCAGCAGCACGGGACAGGGGCCTGGAAACACCATATATTTT. The encoded protein is CASSTGQGPGNTIYF.

The genes are TRBV18 and TRBJ2-1; 9 bases align to TRBD2. Germline V lookup: CDR1 KGHSH, CDR2 LQKENI. The trim removed 5 bases at V and 9 bases at J, leaving 5 bases unmatched. This CDR3 is built from 13 residues. The CDR3 sequence is CASSAGTSTEQFF. The CDR3 bases are TGTGCCAGCTCAGCCGGGACTAGCACTGAGCAGTTCTTC.

The chain couples TRBV19 to TRBJ2-7; no clear D. This CDR3 has 15 amino acids. The germline V gene encodes CDR1 LNHDA and CDR2 SQIVND (reference sequence). The V end lost 1 base, the J end lost 2 bases, and 12 bases lay between the germline ends. The CDR3 loop reads CASSIGLAPTYEQYF. CDR3 DNA: TGTGCCAGTAGTATAGGATTGGCACCAACCTACGAGCAGTACTTC.

This sequence joins TRBV5-6 and TRBJ1-4, with 7 bases fitting TRBD1. CDR1 and CDR2 from the germline V gene are SGHDT and YYEEEE. With V trimmed by 4 bases and J by 5 bases, 11 bases remained unmatched. The CDR3 is 16 residues long. This chain's CDR3 is CASSGTGAAWNEKLFF. The CDR3 bases are TGTGCCAGCAGCGGAACAGGGGCGGCTTGGAATGAAAAACTGTTTTTT.

CDR3 residues: CASSQDMGSSGANVLTF. The DNA of the CDR3 is TGTGCCAGCAGCCAGGACATGGGAAGCTCTGGGGCCAACGTCCTGACTTTC. This sequence joins TRBV5-4 and TRBJ2-6, with D possibly being TRBD1 (5 bases). V was clipped by 4 bases and J by 0 bases, with 14 bases between them. The CDR3 covers 17 residues. From germline, CDR1 is SGHNT and CDR2 YYREEE (reference sequence).

This clone is a singleton in its sample. The V gene is TRBV2, the J gene TRBJ1-1; TRBD1 matches at 7 bases. The CDR3 sequence is 14 residues long. Germline-derived CDR1 and CDR2 are SNHLY and FYNNEI. V dropped 5 bases and J dropped 0; count of bases not matched to a gene: 3. CDR3 in amino acids: CASSYRGLNTEAFF. The DNA of the CDR3 is TGTGCCAGCAGTTACAGGGGCCTGAACACTGAAGCTTTCTTT.

The rearrangement links TRBV6-1 to TRBJ2-5; TRBD2 matches at 8 bases. Germline V gene data show CDR1 as MNHNS and CDR2 as SASEGT. There are 17 residues in the CDR3. Germline trimming cut 4 bases from V and 4 bases from J; bases unmatched to any gene: 14. CDR3 nucleotides: TGTGCCAGCAGTGCCCCGTCGCTAGCGGGTCGTGGAGAGACCCAGTACTTC. Amino acids: CASSAPSLAGRGETQYF.

The chain employs TRBV18 and TRBJ2-1, with D unclear. Germline values: CDR1 KGHSH, CDR2 LQKENI. The CDR3 length is 14 residues. V was clipped by 4 bases and J by 3 bases, with 10 bases between them. The DNA for the CDR3 is TGTGCCAGCTCACGCACAGCAGACTACAATGAGCAGTTCTTC. Translated, it gives CASSRTADYNEQFF.

V usage is TRBV15 and J usage is TRBJ2-5; D is undetermined. V was clipped by 5 bases and J by 5 bases, with 9 bases between them. CDR1 and CDR2 (germline): LNHNV, YYDKDF (reference sequence). This CDR3 comprises 12 residues. The CDR3 bases are TGTGCCACCAGCTTGGGCTTGGAGACCCAGTACTTC. Protein sequence: CATSLGLETQYF.

The rearrangement links TRBV6-1 to TRBJ2-7, with D possibly being TRBD1 (6 bases). The ends were cut back, 1 base at V and 5 bases at J, with 15 bases in the middle. The CDR3 is 15 residues long. Germline CDR1 MNHNS, CDR2 SASEGT. The CDR3 spells CASSEGETGSDEQYF. The CDR3 DNA is TGTGCCAGCAGTGAAGGAGAGACAGGTTCCGACGAGCAGTACTTC.

The chain is built from TRBV6-5 and TRBJ2-7; TRBD2 might be the D (6 bases). V lost 0 bases and J 6 bases, leaving 12 bases between the germline ends. This CDR3 is 14 amino acids long. CDR1 MNHEY and CDR2 SVGAGI come from the germline V gene. The CDR3 DNA sequence: TGTGCCAGCAGTTACTCTCGACTAGTACCCGAGCAGTACTTC. Its protein is CASSYSRLVPEQYF.